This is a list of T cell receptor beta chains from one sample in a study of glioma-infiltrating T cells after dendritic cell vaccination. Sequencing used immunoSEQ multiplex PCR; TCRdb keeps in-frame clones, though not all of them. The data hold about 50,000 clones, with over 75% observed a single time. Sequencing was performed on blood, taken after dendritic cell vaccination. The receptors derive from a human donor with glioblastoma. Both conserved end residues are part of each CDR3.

CDR3 protein: CASSFRGGRETQYF
J gene: TRBJ2-5
V gene: TRBV5-1

CDR3 protein: CASSLAHRTPYEQYF
J gene: TRBJ2-7
V gene: TRBV7-9

CDR3 protein: CASSQALLYEQYF
J gene: TRBJ2-7
V gene: TRBV4-2

CDR3 protein: CASSEPSQLSRGYGYTF
J gene: TRBJ1-2
V gene: TRBV6-1

CDR3 protein: CASSLREGMNEQFF
J gene: TRBJ2-1
V gene: TRBV27

CDR3 protein: CASSFPGQGSTEAFF
J gene: TRBJ1-1
V gene: TRBV10-2

CDR3 protein: CASSFGTGRLGEQFF
J gene: TRBJ2-1
V gene: TRBV7-2

CDR3 protein: CASSLARLARPQETQYF
J gene: TRBJ2-5
V gene: TRBV5-1

CDR3 protein: CASRDGVESTDTQYF
J gene: TRBJ2-3
V gene: TRBV5-1

CDR3 protein: CASSSKDRAAYNEQFF
J gene: TRBJ2-1
V gene: TRBV5-4

CDR3 protein: CASSLGSGGPQETQYF
J gene: TRBJ2-5
V gene: TRBV5-4

CDR3 protein: CAISESRVKSSGNTIYF
J gene: TRBJ1-3
V gene: TRBV10-3

CDR3 protein: CASSFIEGEYNEQFF
J gene: TRBJ2-1
V gene: TRBV28

CDR3 protein: CASSHHRGAFF
J gene: TRBJ1-1
V gene: TRBV6-6

CDR3 protein: CASSYSGTGRLGYTF
J gene: TRBJ1-2
V gene: TRBV6-5